This T cell receptor (beta chain) was recorded in a study of blood T cell repertoires in COVID-19. Study-wide context: Spain, Italy and the United States supplied samples that represented acute and convalescent COVID-19. Sources were T cells, B-cell-depleted T cells, or PBMCs; the material itself was cDNA or gDNA.

As originally analysed: From reference gene primer amplification, estimates of nucleated cell counts were derived. TCRdb's table, derived via immunoSEQ multiplex PCR, lists solely in-frame clones and lacks some. For V, J and clone size, that table is used; D and trimming come from the DNA. Here the sample spans roughly 63,000 clones, around 85% being singletons. Per germline, CDR1 SGHTA and CDR2 FQGNSA. The CDR3 contains 17 residues. V shed 1 base and J 9 bases; nucleotides not matched to a gene: 13. Specimen: peripheral blood. This rearrangement joins TRBV7-2 to TRBJ2-7, with 12 positions matching TRBD2. The sequence was obtained from a human donor in a cohort sampled during active COVID-19. CDR3 bases: TGTGCCAGCAGCTTAGAAGTAGGACTAGCGGGAATTAAAGGGCAGTACTTC. As protein: CASSLEVGLAGIKGQYF. The full variable domain, its missing parts supplied by reference TRBV7-2 and TRBJ2-7, is GAGVSQSPSNKVTEKGKDVELRCDPISGHTALYWYRQSLGQGLEFLIYFQGNSAPDKSGLPSDRFSAERTGGSVSTLTIQRTQQEDSAVYLCASSLEVGLAGIKGQYFGPGTRLTVT.